This T cell receptor beta chain originates from a study of molecular identifiers for immune sequencing clone quantification. Study-wide background: Split five ways in replicates, RNA from roughly 20,000 or 100,000 naive CD8 cells had four portions sequenced. Overall study results and limits: Clones with over 20 RNA copies captured over 99% of effector molecules but under 1% of naive ones.

The CDR3 is 14 amino acids. V gave up 3 bases and J gave up 5 bases, with 16 bases separating them. The germline V gene encodes CDR1 SQVTM and CDR2 ANQGSEA. Sorting recovered naive CD8 T cells on a CD8+CD4-CCR7+CD45RA+ profile. Comment on this clonotype: The target antigen is unknown.

It was with previously described methods and listed TCR primers that bulk TCR libraries were made. TCRdb used MiXCR to reprocess the PCR reads, holding one entry per CDR3 protein. The table records over 100,000 distinct CDR3 sequences, 30% to 35% of them present only once. The chain joins TRBV29-1 to TRBJ1-2; maybe TRBD1 (5 bases). This sequence was found in a human donor in good health. Some libraries in this study had Jurkat cell RNA spiked in. The sequencing input was naive CD8+ T cells from blood, with Jurkat cell RNA spiked in. The sample's subset: FACS-sorted CD8+CD4-CCR7+CD45RA+ naive T cells. The CDR3 DNA is TGCAGCGTTGATGGGGACGAGCGGGATTATGGCTACACCTTC. Residues: CSVDGDERDYGYTF.